Each of the 12 T cell receptor beta chains below was sequenced from the same sample in a study of shared clonotypes between healthy human individuals. TCRdb keeps only in-frame clones here, not all; method: immunoSEQ multiplex PCR. The table has some 580,000 clones, more than 95% seen once. Naive CD8 cells were CD45RO-negative, positively selected for CCR7, excluding terminally differentiated effector memory CD45RA+ cells. Sequenced: naive CD8+ T cells sorted from blood. These receptors came from a man aged 25-45 years in good health.

The chain carries TRBV27 and TRBJ2-1; D gene ambiguous. The V gene's germline CDR1 is MNHEY and CDR2 SMNVEV (reference sequence). The length of the CDR3 is 18 residues. Trimming cost V 7 bases and J 0 bases, with 22 bases left between them. CDR3 in DNA: TGTGCCAGCACCTCAAACGGTAGGGTGTTAGGCTCCTACAATGAGCAGTTCTTC. Translation gives CASTSNGRVLGSYNEQFF.

This CDR3 reads CASSFTLSSYEQYF. Here the CDR3 DNA reads TGTGCCAGCAGCTTCACTCTGAGCTCCTACGAGCAGTACTTC. This chain links TRBV7-9 with TRBJ2-7; D remains ambiguous. The ends were cut back, 3 bases at V and 0 bases at J, with 9 bases in the middle. Germline CDR1 is SEHNR and CDR2 is FQNEAQ (reference sequence). This CDR3 has 14 residues.

The genes are TRBV4-1 and TRBJ2-7, with 8 nucleotides matching TRBD2. Germline V gene data show CDR1 as MGHRA and CDR2 as YSYEKL. CDR3 length: 14 amino acids. Trimming removed 0 bases from V and 4 bases from J; junction bases left unmatched: 2. The CDR3 region has the DNA TGCGCCAGCAGCCAAGACCGGGGGGGGTACGAGCAGTACTTC. Translated: CASSQDRGGYEQYF.

V is TRBV7-9 and J is TRBJ2-3; TRBD2 matches at 8 bases. Germline assignment: CDR1 SEHNR and CDR2 FQNEAQ (reference sequence). J gave up 2 bases and V 4 bases, and 8 bases lay outside the gene matches. The CDR3 has 16 amino acids. In DNA, the CDR3 is TGTGCCAGCAGCTCAGGGACTAGTGGCCACACAGATACGCAGTATTTT. Its translation is CASSSGTSGHTDTQYF.

CDR3 in amino acids: CASSLARTGWGTEAFF. The CDR3 DNA reads as TGTGCCAGCAGCTTAGCTCGGACAGGGTGGGGCACTGAAGCTTTCTTT. The chain carries TRBV7-9 and TRBJ1-1; 8 bases line up with TRBD1. This CDR3 contains 16 residues. CDR1 and CDR2 (germline): SEHNR, FQNEAQ (reference sequence). Unmatched junction bases numbered 7, after V lost 0 bases and J lost 4 bases. Complete variable domain (other parts from reference TRBV7-9 and TRBJ1-1): DTGVSQNPRHKITKRGQNVTFRCDPISEHNRLYWYRQTLGQGPEFLTYFQNEAQLEKSRLLSDRFSAERPKGSFSTLEIQRTEQGDSAMYLCASSLARTGWGTEAFFGQGTRLTVV.

The chain has TRBV7-9 and TRBJ2-5; D not resolved. Germline CDR1 and CDR2: SEHNR and FQNEAQ (reference sequence). V was shortened by 6 bases and J by 1 base, with 9 bases between the two germline ends. CDR3 size: 13 residues. CDR3 protein: CASSITAQETQYF. DNA of the CDR3: TGTGCCAGCAGTATTACAGCCCAAGAGACCCAGTACTTC.

This chain uses TRBV28 with TRBJ2-3; D is perhaps TRBD1 or TRBD2 (5 bases each). CDR3 length equals 15 residues. Germline values: CDR1 MDHEN, CDR2 SYDVKM. V lost 5 bases, J lost 2 bases, and 14 bases lay in between. CDR3 loop: CASSPSGTHTDTQYF. The DNA of the CDR3 is TGTGCCAGCAGTCCCTCCGGGACGCACACAGATACGCAGTATTTT.

The V call is TRBV27, the J call TRBJ2-5; a weak D match, TRBD1 (6 bases). Deletions cut 5 bases from V and 2 bases from J, with 15 bases between. Germline V gene data show CDR1 as MNHEY and CDR2 as SMNVEV (reference sequence). CDR3 length equals 15 residues. CDR3 residues: CASSNIRDIQETQYF. CDR3 in DNA: TGTGCCAGCAGTAATATCCGGGACATACAAGAGACCCAGTACTTC.

The V gene is TRBV2, the J gene TRBJ1-1; no definite D call. V was pared by 6 bases and J by 6 bases, with 14 bases between. Germline V lookup: CDR1 SNHLY, CDR2 FYNNEI. This CDR3 has 13 residues. CDR3 loop: CASSPGPLAEAFF. In DNA form, the CDR3 reads TGTGCCAGCAGCCCCGGACCACTGGCTGAAGCTTTCTTT.

This chain links TRBV5-5 with TRBJ2-5; 9 positions match TRBD1. The CDR3 length is 16 residues. J lost 5 bases, V lost 1 base, and 9 bases had no gene match. Germline V gene sequence: CDR1 SGHKS, CDR2 YYEKEE (reference sequence). CDR3 loop: CASSLSYRGLWETQYF. CDR3 DNA: TGTGCCAGCAGCTTGAGCTACAGGGGGCTCTGGGAGACCCAGTACTTC.

This clone has a single count. The chain uses TRBV5-1 and TRBJ1-1, with 9 positions matching TRBD1. The trim removed 1 base at V and 5 bases at J, leaving 12 bases unmatched. The CDR3 totals 17 residues. The germline V gene has CDR1 SGHRS and CDR2 YFSETQ. CDR3 in amino acids: CASSLTHRGRGVTEAFF. The CDR3 region has the DNA TGCGCCAGCAGCTTGACCCACAGGGGGCGCGGGGTTACTGAAGCTTTCTTT.

The genes are TRBV11-2 and TRBJ2-1, with D unclear. V was shortened by 0 bases and J by 6 bases, with 6 bases between the two germline ends. In germline, CDR1 is SGHAT, CDR2 FQNNGV. The CDR3 sequence is 13 residues long. CDR3 residues: CASSLDMVNEQFF. The CDR3 nucleotides read TGTGCCAGCAGCTTAGACATGGTCAATGAGCAGTTCTTC.